The sequence of this T cell receptor (beta chain) was determined in a study of shared clonotypes between healthy human individuals. Study-level results: Clonotype sharing among donors was expected to depend on sequencing depth. Against clonotypes common to all four donors, non-shared ones had lower generation probabilities.

TCRdb's table, derived via immunoSEQ multiplex PCR, lists solely in-frame clones and lacks some. In the table there are over a million clones, around 74% of which are singletons. For this clone: Its antigen is still unknown.

Germline CDR1 reads MNHNS; CDR2 reads SASEGT. V lost 6 bases and J lost 1, with 12 bases in between. The CDR3 spans 14 residues. The TCR sequence derives from a man aged 18-30 years in good health. This chain links TRBV6-1 with TRBJ1-1, with TRBD1 as a possible D gene (5 bases). Sequences were obtained from memory CD4+ T cells sorted from blood. The subset denotes: CD45RA-negative fraction. CDR3: CASRQTGGNTEAFF. The CDR3, as DNA: TGTGCCAGCAGGCAAACGGGGGGGAACACTGAAGCTTTCTTT.